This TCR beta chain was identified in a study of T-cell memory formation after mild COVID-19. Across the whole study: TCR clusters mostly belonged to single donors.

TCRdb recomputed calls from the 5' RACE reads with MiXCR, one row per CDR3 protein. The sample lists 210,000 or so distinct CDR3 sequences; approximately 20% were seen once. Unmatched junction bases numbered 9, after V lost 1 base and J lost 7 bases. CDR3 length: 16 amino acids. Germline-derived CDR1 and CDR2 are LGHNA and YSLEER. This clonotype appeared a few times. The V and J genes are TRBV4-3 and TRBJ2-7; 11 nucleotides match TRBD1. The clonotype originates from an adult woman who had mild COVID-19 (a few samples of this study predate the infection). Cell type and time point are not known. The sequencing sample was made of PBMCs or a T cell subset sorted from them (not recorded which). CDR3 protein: CASSQGPGQGASEQYF. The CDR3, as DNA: TGCGCCAGCAGCCAAGGGCCTGGACAGGGGGCGTCAGAGCAGTACTTC.